Listed here are 28 T cell receptor beta chains from one sample, sequenced in a study of beta chain features in type 1 diabetes (dated by TCRdb to between 2017 and 2018). Library method: the immunoSEQ multiplex PCR assay. The entire isolated RNA was reverse transcribed using the High Capacity cDNA Reverse Transcription Kit, and thus expressed TCRB transcripts were sequenced. Held by TCRdb, this immuneACCESS table contains in-frame sequences only and omits some clones. Under half of the omission traces to an unresolved V gene where checked; the cause of the rest is unknown. The sample table holds 240,000 or so clones, of which 27% were seen once. The ten largest clones represent about 3.9% of the sample. Sequencing used central memory CD4+ T cells from blood. These receptors all stem from a man aged 25-45 years in good health.

In its sample, this clone was seen a few times. CDR3 sequence (DNA): TGTGCCAGTAGGTGGTGGACCGGGGAGCTGTTTTTT. It yields the protein CASRWWTGELFF. V gene TRBV19 combines with J gene TRBJ2-2, with D unclear. V shed 6 bases and J shed 5 bases, with 7 bases lying between them. The CDR3 length is 12 residues. CDR1 is LNHDA and CDR2 is SQIVND in the germline V gene (reference sequence).

This clone turned up a few times. The chain is built from TRBV9 and TRBJ2-7; TRBD1 is a possible D gene (6 bases). Germline lookup yields CDR1 SGDLS and CDR2 YYNGEE. This CDR3 comprises 18 residues. V was shortened by 0 bases and J by 7 bases, with 26 bases between the two germline ends. The DNA of the CDR3 is TGTGCCAGCAGCGTAGCTACGGCCGGGACACGGATCTTGAGTGAGCAGTACTTC. Its protein product is CASSVATAGTRILSEQYF.

This clone occurred a few times. This chain joins TRBV6-5 and TRBJ1-1; tentatively, D is TRBD1 (5 bases). In germline, CDR1 is MNHEY, CDR2 SVGAGI. V shed 2 bases and J shed 1 base, with 14 bases lying between them. This CDR3 is 16 amino acids long. In DNA, the CDR3 is TGTGCCAGCAGTTACGACAGCCTTGGGGCGAACACTGAAGCTTTCTTT. It yields the protein CASSYDSLGANTEAFF.

In this sample, this clone turned up a few times. This sequence joins TRBV10-2 and TRBJ2-3; D is undetermined. The germline V gene has CDR1 WSHSY and CDR2 SAAADI. Trimming removed 3 bases from V and 7 bases from J, with 8 bases in between. The CDR3 sequence is 12 residues long. The CDR3 DNA follows: TGCGCCAGCAGTGATGTTAGCTATACGCAGTATTTT. Its translation: CASSDVSYTQYF.

The gene calls are TRBV4-2 and TRBJ1-1; 8 bases are a match to TRBD1. The V gene end was trimmed by 3 bases and the J gene end by 7 bases; junction bases not matched to a gene: 10. CDR1 LGHNA and CDR2 YNFKEQ come from the germline V gene. This CDR3 has 15 amino acids. The CDR3 DNA reads as TGTGCCAGCAGCCAGGGACCGGGACAGGAGCATGAAGCTTTCTTT. It translates to CASSQGPGQEHEAFF.

The sample holds a few counts of this clone. V and J are TRBV30 and TRBJ1-6; no clear D gene. The CDR3 consists of 11 residues. Per the germline V gene, CDR1 is GTSNPN and CDR2 is SVGIG (reference sequence). V was cut by 0 bases and J by 8 bases, with 2 bases left in between. The CDR3 region is CAWSVDSPLHF. The CDR3 DNA reads as TGTGCCTGGAGTGTTGATTCACCCCTCCACTTT.

The genes are TRBV7-9 and TRBJ2-6; no reliable D call. The germline V gene encodes CDR1 SEHNR and CDR2 FQNEAQ (reference sequence). CDR3 length equals 15 residues. Trimming cost V 5 bases and J 2 bases, with 10 bases left between them. This chain's CDR3 is CASSPGVPGANVLTF. The CDR3 nucleotides read TGTGCCAGCAGCCCCGGCGTTCCTGGGGCCAACGTCCTGACTTTC.

V gene TRBV10-3 combines with J gene TRBJ2-7, with D possibly TRBD1 on 6 matching bases. Germline V gene data show CDR1 as ENHRY and CDR2 as SYGVKD. The CDR3 totals 13 residues. With 4 bases removed from V and 1 base from J, the gap between germline ends came to 8 bases. The CDR3 DNA follows: TGTGCCATCAGTGGGGGGCAGTCCTACGAGCAGTACTTC. It yields the protein CAISGGQSYEQYF.

The chain joins TRBV30 to TRBJ2-5; D ambiguous. Germline CDR1 reads GTSNPN; CDR2 reads SVGIG (reference sequence). This CDR3 contains 12 residues. Trimming shortened V by 4 bases and J by 1 base, and 7 bases separated the two germline ends. In DNA form, the CDR3 reads TGTGCCTGGACCCCCAGCCAAGAGACCCAGTACTTC. Translated: CAWTPSQETQYF. The whole variable domain, remainder taken from reference TRBV30 and TRBJ2-5, is SQTIHQWPATLVQPVGSPLSLECTVEGTSNPNLYWYRQAAGRGLQLLFYSVGIGQISSEVPQNLSASRPQDRQFILSSKKLLLSDSGFYLCAWTPSQETQYFGPGTRLLVL.

Only a few counts were recorded for this clone. The chain uses TRBV5-1 and TRBJ2-2, with 10 positions matching TRBD2. The CDR3 covers 17 residues. CDR1 and CDR2 from the germline V gene are SGHRS and YFSETQ. V shed 0 bases and J 10 bases; nucleotides not matched to a gene: 12. DNA of the CDR3: TGCGCCAGCAGCTTGGCGTCAAACAGCGGGAGGGCCGAGGAGCTGTTTTTT. It codes for CASSLASNSGRAEELFF.

Notes on this clone: This sample includes further DNA sequences coding for the same CDR3. This sequence joins TRBV7-2 and TRBJ1-2; a weak D match, TRBD1 (6 bases). V dropped 0 bases and J dropped 3 bases, with 8 bases sitting between them. CDR1 and CDR2 (germline): SGHTA, FQGNSA. CDR3 length equals 14 residues. CDR3 sequence (DNA): TGTGCCAGCAGCTTAGCCAGGGGTGACTATGGCTACACCTTC. As protein: CASSLARGDYGYTF.

This rearrangement joins TRBV7-2 to TRBJ2-3; D call uncertain. Germline CDR1 is SGHTA and CDR2 is FQGNSA. The CDR3 extends over 13 amino acids. Trimming left V 3 bases short and J 4 bases short, with 8 bases between. The CDR3 coding sequence is TGTGCCAGCAGCTTCCCTAGGGCAGATACGCAGTATTTT. Its protein is CASSFPRADTQYF.

In this sample, this clone turned up a few times. This rearrangement joins TRBV29-1 to TRBJ1-2, with D tentatively TRBD1 (5 bases). The CDR3 sequence is 15 residues long. The V gene lost 0 bases and the J gene lost 4 bases, with 15 bases spanning the gap. The germline V gene has CDR1 SQVTM and CDR2 ANQGSEA. Here the CDR3 DNA reads TGCAGCGTTGAAGAATCTGGGACTCGTGGCTATGGCTACACCTTC. This translates into CSVEESGTRGYGYTF.

CDR3 sequence: CASSPYSRRGNEQFF. The CDR3 nucleotides read TGTGCCAGCAGTCCTTATTCAAGGAGGGGGAATGAGCAGTTCTTC. V usage is TRBV28 and J usage is TRBJ2-1; D may match TRBD1 or TRBD2 (6 bases each). The CDR3 consists of 15 residues. Looked up from germline, CDR1 is MDHEN and CDR2 is SYDVKM. V was pared by 5 bases and J by 7 bases, with 18 bases between.

In DNA, the CDR3 is TGCAGCGTTGAATCGACAGCAAATACGCAGTATTTT. It yields the protein CSVESTANTQYF. The gene calls are TRBV29-1 and TRBJ2-3; D is possibly TRBD1 (5 bases). This CDR3 is 12 amino acids long. From germline, CDR1 is SQVTM and CDR2 ANQGSEA. V was trimmed by 2 bases and J by 7 bases, leaving 10 bases between them.

The chain links TRBV18 to TRBJ2-1; 10 bases agree with TRBD2. The CDR3 consists of 15 residues. J was trimmed by 5 bases and V by 5 bases; bases with no gene match: 6. Germline values: CDR1 KGHSH, CDR2 LQKENI. The DNA of the CDR3 is TGTGCCAGCTCATCCGAGCGGGAGGGCCACAATGAGCAGTTCTTC. Protein sequence: CASSSEREGHNEQFF.

The chain joins TRBV5-1 to TRBJ1-1; TRBD1 matches at 7 bases. This CDR3 has 14 residues. The J segment lost 6 bases and the V segment lost 4 bases, leaving 9 bases of the junction unmatched. Germline CDR1 and CDR2: SGHRS and YFSETQ. CDR3 sequence reads: CASSATGDISEAFF. The CDR3 DNA is TGCGCCAGCAGCGCCACAGGGGATATCTCTGAAGCTTTCTTT.

This chain connects TRBV27 to TRBJ2-7; possible D gene TRBD1, 5 bases. In germline, CDR1 is MNHEY, CDR2 SMNVEV (reference sequence). CDR3 size: 14 residues. The V end lost 6 bases, the J end lost 0 bases, and 12 bases lay between the germline ends. This chain's CDR3 is CASSRSQGSYEQYF. The DNA of the CDR3 is TGTGCCAGCAGCCGAAGTCAGGGCTCCTACGAGCAGTACTTC.

This clone was observed at least ten times. The V call is TRBV5-5, the J call TRBJ2-3; D unresolved. The CDR3 spans 12 residues. Per the germline V gene, CDR1 is SGHKS and CDR2 is YYEKEE (reference sequence). Trimming cost V 2 bases and J 9 bases, with 10 bases left between them. CDR3 bases: TGTGCCAGCAGCTTTCGCACGGAGACGCAGTATTTT. It yields the protein CASSFRTETQYF.

In this sample, this clone turned up a few times. The chain carries TRBV18 and TRBJ2-4; D is undetermined. The CDR3 has 13 amino acids. V was pared by 2 bases and J by 7 bases, with 9 bases between. Germline V gives CDR1 KGHSH, CDR2 LQKENI. Here the CDR3 reads CASSPNNPNIQYF. Written as DNA, the CDR3 is TGTGCCAGCTCACCAAATAACCCGAACATTCAGTACTTC.

This clone was detected only a few times. V gene TRBV5-4 combines with J gene TRBJ2-7; D assignment may be TRBD1 or TRBD2 (5 bases each). With 2 bases removed from V and 6 bases from J, the gap between germline ends came to 12 bases. CDR1 and CDR2 from the germline V gene are SGHNT and YYREEE (reference sequence). The CDR3 is made up of 13 amino acids. Here the CDR3 DNA reads TGTGCCAGCAGCTTATACGGGGCAGCCGAGCAGTACTTC. This translates into CASSLYGAAEQYF.

The J gene is TRBJ2-7, the V gene TRBV11-2; TRBD1 aligns across 8 bases. Germline V lookup: CDR1 SGHAT, CDR2 FQNNGV. CDR3 length: 16 amino acids. Unmatched junction bases numbered 12, after V lost 5 bases and J lost 3 bases. The CDR3 protein is CASSPVTGATLYEQYF. The CDR3 DNA sequence: TGTGCCAGCAGCCCTGTGACAGGGGCGACTCTCTACGAGCAGTACTTC.

This clone was counted at least ten times. The chain recombines TRBV7-8 with TRBJ2-7, with 8 bases matching TRBD2. The trim removed 5 bases at V and 0 bases at J, leaving 6 bases unmatched. The length of the CDR3 is 15 residues. Germline V CDR1 and CDR2: SGHVS, FQNEAQ. CDR3 nucleotides: TGTGCCAGCAGCCCACTAGCGGTGAGCTCCTACGAGCAGTACTTC. This translates into CASSPLAVSSYEQYF.

This clone turned up a few times. The V call is TRBV19, the J call TRBJ2-5; tentative D call: TRBD2 (6 bases). Germline V lookup: CDR1 LNHDA, CDR2 SQIVND (reference sequence). The CDR3 totals 13 residues. V was trimmed by 3 bases and J by 4 bases, leaving 9 bases between them. CDR3 loop: CASSIYSGETQYF. The CDR3 nucleotides read TGTGCCAGTAGTATCTATAGCGGAGAGACCCAGTACTTC.

J is TRBJ2-3 and V is TRBV4-2; D perhaps matches TRBD2 (5 bases). The CDR3 runs 13 residues. V lost 2 bases, J lost 6 bases, and 9 bases lay in between. CDR1 is LGHNA, CDR2 YNFKEQ, per germline. CDR3 protein: CASSQRGGDTQYF. In DNA form, the CDR3 reads TGTGCCAGCAGCCAACGAGGCGGGGATACGCAGTATTTT.

This clone appeared a few times. The chain links TRBV11-3 to TRBJ2-3, with 7 bases that match TRBD1. The J segment lost 8 bases and the V segment lost 5 bases, leaving 7 bases of the junction unmatched. The CDR3 loop spans 13 amino acids. Looked up from germline, CDR1 is SGHNT and CDR2 is YENEEA. The CDR3 DNA reads TGTGCCAGCAGCCGGGGACAGACTGGTACGCAGTATTTT. Translation gives CASSRGQTGTQYF.

V is TRBV10-2 and J is TRBJ2-4; possible D gene TRBD2, 5 bases. V was trimmed by 6 bases and J by 2 bases, leaving 11 bases between them. Germline V CDR1 and CDR2: WSHSY, SAAADI. The CDR3 consists of 14 residues. In nucleotides, the CDR3 is TGCGCCAGCAGCTTCGGGGATCCCAAAAACATTCAGTACTTC. Protein: CASSFGDPKNIQYF.

The chain recombines TRBV27 with TRBJ2-1; 8 nucleotides line up with TRBD2. Germline V CDR1 and CDR2: MNHEY, SMNVEV (reference sequence). The CDR3 runs 15 residues. The V and J ends lost 5 bases and 4 bases, in that order; junction bases with no gene match: 7. CDR3 bases: TGTGCCAGCAGTCCGGGGACTAGTTTGTACAATGAGCAGTTCTTC. This codes for CASSPGTSLYNEQFF.